The sequence of this T cell receptor (beta chain) was determined in a study of blood T cell repertoires in COVID-19. As for the study in general: The United States, Italy and Spain were the sources of the acute and convalescent COVID-19 samples. T cells, B-cell-depleted T cells, or PBMCs provided the cDNA or gDNA that served as material.

This clone was seen just once. Per the original data handling: Amplifying reference gene primers gave estimates of nucleated cell counts. Here immunoSEQ multiplex PCR was the method, and the copy in TCRdb shows in-frame clones only, minus some. V and J calls and clone size follow that table, whereas D and trimming were derived from the DNA. The sample holds approximately 130,000 clones; more than 75% are singletons and the top ten take about 8%. Germline V CDR1 and CDR2: SGDLS, YYNGEE. V lost 0 bases to trimming and J lost 3 bases, with 10 bases between them. The CDR3 has 15 residues. The rearrangement uses TRBV9 and TRBJ2-1, with D possibly TRBD2 on 6 matching bases. This sequence was found in a man over 45 with acute or convalescent COVID-19. The sequenced sample consisted of peripheral blood. In DNA form, the CDR3 reads TGTGCCAGCAGCGTAGGACTAGTAGACTACAATGAGCAGTTCTTC. This translates into CASSVGLVDYNEQFF.